This record looks at one T cell receptor (beta chain) sequence and its context. No antigen is known for it. The assay was immunoSEQ multiplex PCR, and TCRdb's table has in-frame clones only and misses some. This sample has over 400,000 clones, with 92% found just once. Regarding treatment: 19 received Ad26.COV2.S at low or high dose, single or two shots; about five received placebo; per-sample allocation not given. Sampling took place 63 days after the first vaccine or placebo injection. Boston hosted the donor, who was an adult aged 18-55 years. This entry comes from a study of Ad26.COV2.S vaccination and SARS-CoV-2 variants. Overall study results and limits: Participants in the vaccine arm had higher spike-specific TCR breadth; placebo recipients had lower. The TCR breadth and depth analyses may have produced an underestimate of total T cell responses.

Germline CDR1 reads KGHDR; CDR2 reads SFDVKD. There are 12 residues in the CDR3. J was trimmed by 9 bases and V by 4 bases; bases with no gene match: 2. The chain combines TRBV24-1 with TRBJ2-1, with 7 bases matching TRBD2. The sequencing here drew on peripheral blood, taken in a trial of Ad26.COV2.S vaccine versus placebo. This TCR derives from a person between 18 and 60 years old who received the Ad26.COV2.S COVID-19 vaccine or a placebo. The CDR3 nucleotides are TGTGCCACCAGTGAAGGGAGGGGTGAGCAGTTCTTC. This codes for CATSEGRGEQFF.